This TCR beta chain stems from a study of memory CD4+ T cells and cytomegalovirus serostatus. The sort gate was single viable CD3+CD4+CD8-CD45RO+ cells for memory CD4+ T cells. Clones were read by immunoSEQ multiplex PCR, and TCRdb kept only the in-frame ones, dropping some. The profile shows tens of thousands of clones, roughly four fifths of them singletons. The CDR3 has 12 amino acids. Trimming removed 4 bases from V and 3 bases from J, with 3 bases in between. Germline-derived CDR1 and CDR2 are LNHDA and SQIVND (reference sequence). The J gene is TRBJ2-2, the V gene TRBV19; D unresolved. The sequence came from an adult in good health and CMV-seropositive. Sequenced: memory CD4+ T cells from blood. The CDR3 spells CASSTYTGELFF. The CDR3 bases are TGTGCCAGTAGTACCTACACCGGGGAGCTGTTTTTT.